This T cell receptor beta chain appears in the sequencing data of a study of T cells after yellow fever vaccination. The table lists this clonotype with a few counts. Trimming stripped 5 bases from V and 7 bases from J, with 11 bases between. This CDR3 region has 13 residues. Germline V gene sequence: CDR1 LNHNV, CDR2 YYDKDF (reference sequence). Researchers made TCR cDNA using 5'RACE template switching, and this step added a universal primer site and UMIs. TCRdb processed the 5' RACE reads anew with MiXCR; each CDR3 protein has one entry. The sample includes about 130,000 distinct CDR3 sequences, approximately 9% of them seen just once.

Source: CD8+ T cells sorted from PBMCs, taken on the day of the yellow fever booster vaccination. This chain connects TRBV15 to TRBJ1-4; D not resolved. The sequence came from a man aged 18 to 30 who received the YFV17D yellow fever vaccine. CDR3 coding DNA: TGTGCCACCAGCGGAACAAGGAGTGAAAAACTGTTTTTT. Its translation: CATSGTRSEKLFF.